Presented here are 26 T cell receptor beta chains from one specimen sequenced in a study of T cells in narcolepsy. Method: immunoSEQ multiplex PCR; TCRdb's copy keeps in-frame clones and lacks some. This table holds about 40,000 clones, approximately 90% found once. The source material was CD45RA- memory CD4+ T cells from PBMCs. These receptors were collected from a human donor with narcolepsy.

The chain uses TRBV18 and TRBJ1-5; tentative D call: TRBD1 (5 bases). Deletions cut 6 bases from V and 2 bases from J, with 14 bases between. The germline V gene encodes CDR1 KGHSH and CDR2 LQKENI. CDR3 length: 15 residues. CDR3 nucleotides: TGTGCCAGCTCTGATAGGGGTCCTGGCAATCAGCCCCAGCATTTT. Amino acids: CASSDRGPGNQPQHF.

This clone was observed a few times. This chain links TRBV11-3 with TRBJ2-1; 7 bases match TRBD2. This CDR3 is 17 amino acids long. Losses at the gene ends were 6 bases for V and 5 bases for J; bases not matched to a gene: 16. The germline CDR1 and CDR2 sequences are SGHNT and YENEEA. The DNA for the CDR3 is TGTGCCAGCAGTTCCCGGAGAGGGAGGGCAGGGAACAATGAGCAGTTCTTC. Amino acids: CASSSRRGRAGNNEQFF.

The chain uses TRBV5-1 and TRBJ2-2; D is perhaps TRBD2 (5 bases). Trimming pared 6 bases from V and 1 base from J, leaving 16 bases between. CDR1 and CDR2 from the germline V gene are SGHRS and YFSETQ. The CDR3 covers 16 residues. CDR3 region: CASIYRSGGNTGELFF. The CDR3, as DNA: TGCGCCAGCATCTACCGGTCAGGAGGGAACACCGGGGAGCTGTTTTTT.

This clone was found a few times. The rearrangement links TRBV11-2 to TRBJ2-7; unclear D gene. Trimming stripped 1 base from V and 6 bases from J, with 13 bases between. Germline assignment: CDR1 SGHAT and CDR2 FQNNGV. The CDR3 is 14 amino acids. The CDR3 spells CASSLGELFTEQYF. The CDR3, as DNA: TGTGCCAGCAGCTTAGGAGAACTATTCACCGAGCAGTACTTC.

This CDR3 is CASIDQGGSGNTIYF. The CDR3 nucleotides read TGTGCCAGCATCGACCAGGGGGGCTCTGGAAACACCATATATTTT. This chain connects TRBV6-1 to TRBJ1-3, with 7 positions matching TRBD1. The germline V gene has CDR1 MNHNS and CDR2 SASEGT. The CDR3 spans 15 residues. V was pared by 7 bases and J by 0 bases, with 6 bases of the junction left unmatched.

This chain joins TRBV6-1 and TRBJ1-1; no firm D call. The CDR3 loop spans 16 amino acids. V shed 4 bases and J shed 1 base, with 16 bases lying between them. CDR1 and CDR2 (germline): MNHNS, SASEGT. The CDR3 here is CASSAYRSRRNTEAFF. In nucleotides, the CDR3 is TGTGCCAGCAGTGCCTACAGATCCCGGCGGAACACTGAAGCTTTCTTT.

This sequence joins TRBV28 and TRBJ1-5; D not resolved. V was clipped by 4 bases and J by 4 bases, with 5 bases between them. Germline CDR1 and CDR2: MDHEN and SYDVKM. The CDR3 totals 12 residues. The CDR3 sequence is CASSSVNQPQHF. The CDR3 DNA reads TGTGCCAGCAGTTCAGTGAATCAGCCCCAGCATTTT.

In its sample, this clone was seen once. The V call is TRBV27, the J call TRBJ1-5; D unresolved. Germline V gene data show CDR1 as MNHEY and CDR2 as SMNVEV (reference sequence). There are 15 residues in the CDR3. The V gene lost 0 bases and the J gene lost 1 base, with 7 bases spanning the gap. The CDR3 spells CASSLSGRSNQPQHF. CDR3 DNA sequence: TGTGCCAGCAGTTTATCGGGCAGGAGCAATCAGCCCCAGCATTTT.

The chain joins TRBV6-5 to TRBJ1-1, with no clear D. CDR3 length: 13 residues. Germline CDR1 is MNHEY and CDR2 is SVGAGI. V was pared by 6 bases and J by 8 bases, with 16 bases between. The CDR3: CASRPTPRDEAFF. The CDR3 DNA is TGTGCCAGCAGACCCACCCCCCGCGACGAAGCTTTCTTT.

The CDR3 loop reads CASSVTDLRGEKLFF. CDR3 nucleotide sequence: TGTGCCAGCAGCGTAACCGACCTTAGGGGCGAAAAACTGTTTTTT. V usage is TRBV9 and J usage is TRBJ1-4; the D gene is possibly TRBD1 (5 bases). Germline V CDR1 and CDR2: SGDLS, YYNGEE. This CDR3 is built from 15 residues. The V and J ends lost 1 base and 8 bases respectively, with 15 bases between them.

This clone was seen once. Here the CDR3 DNA reads TGTGCCAGTCCTCATAAAGGGATCCTAGCGGGAGCGGGGAGCAATGAGCAGTTCTTC. It encodes CASPHKGILAGAGSNEQFF. The gene calls are TRBV19 and TRBJ2-1; 10 bases line up with TRBD2. CDR3 length equals 19 residues. CDR1 LNHDA and CDR2 SQIVND come from the germline V gene (reference sequence). V was clipped by 8 bases and J by 6 bases; unmatched bases: 22. The whole variable domain, remainder taken from reference TRBV19 and TRBJ2-1, is DGGITQSPKYLFRKEGQNVTLSCEQNLNHDAMYWYRQDPGQGLRLIYYSQIVNDFQKGDIAEGYSVSREKKESFPLTVTSAQKNPTAFYLCASPHKGILAGAGSNEQFFGPGTRLTVL.

The chain combines TRBV7-3 with TRBJ2-6; D assignment may be TRBD1 or TRBD2 (6 bases each). V lost 7 bases and J lost 4, with 17 bases in between. Germline CDR1 and CDR2: SGHTA and FQGTGA. The CDR3 spans 16 residues. CDR3 nucleotides: TGTGCCAGCACCTCTCCCCCCGGGGGCGGGGCCAACGTCCTGACTTTC. Protein sequence: CASTSPPGGGANVLTF.

This clone was detected only once. The chain carries TRBV18 and TRBJ2-1; TRBD1 aligns across 7 bases. Germline V gene data show CDR1 as KGHSH and CDR2 as LQKENI. This CDR3 has 14 amino acids. V shed 3 bases and J 6 bases; nucleotides not matched to a gene: 5. CDR3 in amino acids: CASSPQRDSNEQFF. CDR3 coding DNA: TGTGCCAGCTCACCTCAACGGGACAGCAATGAGCAGTTCTTC.

The chain combines TRBV7-2 with TRBJ2-1; D remains ambiguous. Germline V gene sequence: CDR1 SGHTA, CDR2 FQGNSA. V shed 4 bases and J shed 10 bases, with 11 bases lying between them. The length of the CDR3 is 12 residues. The CDR3 DNA sequence: TGTGCCAGCAGCTCCCCGTGGGGAGAGCAGTTCTTC. Its protein is CASSSPWGEQFF.

V usage is TRBV28 and J usage is TRBJ1-5; 7 bases are a match to TRBD1. The CDR3 has 14 residues. Looked up from germline, CDR1 is MDHEN and CDR2 is SYDVKM. V gave up 7 bases and J gave up 3 bases; unmatched junction bases: 6. CDR3 nucleotide sequence: TGTGCCAGCACCCCGGGACAGATCAATCAGCCCCAGCATTTT. Residues: CASTPGQINQPQHF.

This rearrangement joins TRBV5-1 to TRBJ2-3, with D perhaps being TRBD1 or TRBD2 (6 bases each). Trimming left V 0 bases short and J 4 bases short, with 9 bases between. This CDR3 contains 14 residues. CDR1 SGHRS and CDR2 YFSETQ come from the germline V gene. The CDR3 DNA reads TGCGCCAGCAGCTTGGAACGGGGGCCAGATACGCAGTATTTT. Translation: CASSLERGPDTQYF. The whole variable domain, remainder taken from reference TRBV5-1 and TRBJ2-3, is KAGVTQTPRYLIKTRGQQVTLSCSPISGHRSVSWYQQTPGQGLQFLFEYFSETQRNKGNFPGRFSGRQFSNSRSEMNVSTLELGDSALYLCASSLERGPDTQYFGPGTRLTVL.

The chain joins TRBV29-1 to TRBJ2-7, with D maybe TRBD2 (6 bases). This CDR3 comprises 11 residues. Germline assignment: CDR1 SQVTM and CDR2 ANQGSEA. V dropped 6 bases and J dropped 6 bases, with 12 bases sitting between them. The CDR3 region is CSVPGGVEQYF. In DNA form, the CDR3 reads TGCAGCGTCCCCGGGGGAGTCGAGCAGTACTTC.

The V gene is TRBV27, the J gene TRBJ1-5; possibly TRBD1 for D (5 bases). The germline CDR1 and CDR2 sequences are MNHEY and SMNVEV (reference sequence). This CDR3 has 16 amino acids. Trimming stripped 3 bases from V and 7 bases from J, with 19 bases between. The CDR3 protein is CASSFLSGTVSQPQHF. The CDR3 nucleotides read TGTGCCAGCAGTTTTTTGTCAGGGACGGTGAGCCAGCCCCAGCATTTT.

The J gene is TRBJ1-1, the V gene TRBV29-1; no firm D call. Trimming shortened V by 2 bases and J by 1 base, and 8 bases separated the two germline ends. This CDR3 has 13 amino acids. Per the germline V gene, CDR1 is SQVTM and CDR2 is ANQGSEA. The CDR3 sequence is CSVEPSGNTEAFF. In nucleotides, the CDR3 is TGCAGCGTTGAACCCTCGGGGAACACTGAAGCTTTCTTT.

This clone was counted only a few times. V is TRBV29-1 and J is TRBJ1-2, with 7 nucleotides matching TRBD1. Germline CDR1 reads SQVTM; CDR2 reads ANQGSEA. The CDR3 spans 13 residues. V lost 5 bases to trimming and J lost 2 bases; unmatched junction nucleotides: 5. The CDR3 coding sequence is TGCAGCGTTCCGGGACAGTTCAACTATGGCTACACCTTC. Its translation is CSVPGQFNYGYTF. The entire variable domain, with the rest obtained from reference TRBV29-1 and TRBJ1-2, is as follows: SAVISQKPSRDICQRGTSLTIQCQVDSQVTMMFWYRQQPGQSLTLIATANQGSEATYESGFVIDKFPISRPNLTFSTLTVSNMSPEDSSIYLCSVPGQFNYGYTFGSGTRLTVV.

The J gene is TRBJ2-7, the V gene TRBV11-2; 9 bases fit TRBD2. Germline CDR1 reads SGHAT; CDR2 reads FQNNGV. Trimming took 0 bases from V and 2 from J; bases not matched to a gene: 8. The CDR3 is 17 residues long. CDR3 loop: CASSLDGRLAGAYEQYF. The CDR3 nucleotides read TGTGCCAGCAGCTTAGATGGGAGGTTAGCGGGGGCCTACGAGCAGTACTTC. The full variable domain, with the rest looked up from reference TRBV11-2 and TRBJ2-7, is EAGVAQSPRYKIIEKRQSVAFWCNPISGHATLYWYQQILGQGPKLLIQFQNNGVVDDSQLPKDRFSAERLKGVDSTLKIQPAKLEDSAVYLCASSLDGRLAGAYEQYFGPGTRLTVT.

The chain is built from TRBV27 and TRBJ2-5, with D perhaps matching TRBD1 or TRBD2 (5 bases each). Germline loops: CDR1 MNHEY, CDR2 SMNVEV (reference sequence). The length of the CDR3 is 13 residues. Trimming removed 5 bases at V and 4 bases at J, with 11 bases between. CDR3 loop: CASSPRGGETQYF. The CDR3 DNA reads as TGTGCCAGCAGTCCCCGTGGGGGAGAGACCCAGTACTTC.

The chain couples TRBV5-1 to TRBJ2-1; TRBD2 aligns across 7 bases. The CDR3 covers 12 residues. Trimming at V came to 0 bases and at J to 10 bases, leaving 1 base not matched to a gene. CDR1 is SGHRS, CDR2 YFSETQ, per germline. The chain's CDR3 is CASSLDGGEQFF. CDR3 coding DNA: TGCGCCAGCAGCTTGGACGGGGGGGAGCAGTTCTTC.

This sequence joins TRBV4-3 and TRBJ1-2; D gene unclear. CDR3 size: 13 residues. In germline, CDR1 is LGHNA, CDR2 YSLEER. The V end was cut by 0 bases, the J end by 2 bases, with 4 bases between. The CDR3 is CASSQEGNYGYTF. DNA for the CDR3: TGCGCCAGCAGCCAAGAGGGGAACTATGGCTACACCTTC.

This clone was picked up a small number of times. This chain's CDR3 is CASSTRALYGYTF. The DNA of the CDR3 is TGTGCCAGTAGTACCAGGGCACTCTATGGCTACACCTTC. The chain uses TRBV19 and TRBJ1-2, with D possibly being TRBD1 (5 bases). V was shortened by 4 bases and J by 4 bases, with 10 bases between the two germline ends. This CDR3 is built from 13 residues. The germline V gene has CDR1 LNHDA and CDR2 SQIVND (reference sequence).

The V and J genes are TRBV19 and TRBJ1-2, with D uncertain. Germline V CDR1 and CDR2: LNHDA, SQIVND (reference sequence). This CDR3 is 13 amino acids long. Trimming shortened V by 3 bases and J by 8 bases, and 13 bases separated the two germline ends. CDR3 DNA: TGTGCCAGTAGTATGGAAGGGAAACGCGGCTACACCTTC. Amino acid sequence: CASSMEGKRGYTF. Filled out from reference TRBV19 and TRBJ1-2, the complete variable domain reads DGGITQSPKYLFRKEGQNVTLSCEQNLNHDAMYWYRQDPGQGLRLIYYSQIVNDFQKGDIAEGYSVSREKKESFPLTVTSAQKNPTAFYLCASSMEGKRGYTFGSGTRLTVV.